Each of the 9 T cell receptor beta chains below was sequenced from the same sample in a study of shared clonotypes between healthy human individuals. Sequencing was performed with immunoSEQ multiplex PCR; in TCRdb, only in-frame clones are kept and a portion is missing. The sample yields more than 2,000,000 clones, around nine tenths seen once. Sequenced input: naive CD4+ T cells sorted from blood. Subset specified: CD45RA+ positively selected. The receptors shown here come from a young man in good health.

The V and J genes are TRBV6-1 and TRBJ1-1, with a tentative D call TRBD1 (5 bases). Trimming removed 10 bases from V and 4 bases from J, with 13 bases in between. Germline V gene data show CDR1 as MNHNS and CDR2 as SASEGT. The CDR3 consists of 12 residues. CDR3 sequence (DNA): TGTGCCATATTCCGCGGGGGCACTGAAGCTTTCTTT. Protein product: CAIFRGGTEAFF.

The rearrangement joins TRBV5-4 to TRBJ2-1, with D perhaps TRBD2 (5 bases). The CDR3 runs to 15 residues. The germline gives CDR1 SGHNT, CDR2 YYREEE (reference sequence). V lost 2 bases, J lost 7 bases, and 16 bases lay in between. The CDR3 nucleotides read TGTGCCAGCAGCTTAGCCGGCCGACTACAGAATGAGCAGTTCTTC. Translated: CASSLAGRLQNEQFF.

The V and J genes are TRBV7-2 and TRBJ2-7; a possible D gene is TRBD2 (5 bases). V dropped 5 bases and J dropped 0 bases, with 14 bases sitting between them. The CDR3 has 15 amino acids. The germline CDR1 and CDR2 sequences are SGHTA and FQGNSA. The CDR3 sequence: CASSPRVASSYEQYF. Here the CDR3 DNA reads TGTGCCAGCAGCCCCCGAGTAGCGTCCTCCTACGAGCAGTACTTC.

The CDR3 is CASSQVRLASDTQYF. CDR3 in DNA: TGCGCCAGCAGCCAAGTCAGGCTAGCGTCGGATACGCAGTATTTT. The genes are TRBV4-1 and TRBJ2-3; D is perhaps TRBD2 (6 bases). The CDR3 spans 15 residues. Trimming left V 1 base short and J 6 bases short, with 14 bases between. The germline V gene has CDR1 MGHRA and CDR2 YSYEKL.

A few counts support this clone. This sequence joins TRBV30 and TRBJ1-4; no clear D gene. The CDR3 runs to 15 residues. Looked up from germline, CDR1 is GTSNPN and CDR2 is SVGIG (reference sequence). V gave up 0 bases and J gave up 2 bases, with 10 bases separating them. CDR3 nucleotide sequence: TGTGCCTGGAGTGTACGTGGGGTCACTAATGAAAAACTGTTTTTT. This translates into CAWSVRGVTNEKLFF.

The chain links TRBV30 to TRBJ1-1; D gene ambiguous. Trimming cost V 0 bases and J 1 base, with 12 bases left between them. From germline, CDR1 is GTSNPN and CDR2 SVGIG (reference sequence). The CDR3 consists of 15 residues. The CDR3 loop is CAWSVSWPPNTEAFF. DNA for the CDR3: TGTGCCTGGAGTGTTTCGTGGCCCCCGAACACTGAAGCTTTCTTT. The complete variable domain, with remaining parts taken from reference TRBV30 and TRBJ1-1, reads SQTIHQWPATLVQPVGSPLSLECTVEGTSNPNLYWYRQAAGRGLQLLFYSVGIGQISSEVPQNLSASRPQDRQFILSSKKLLLSDSGFYLCAWSVSWPPNTEAFFGQGTRLTVV.

This clone occurred a few times. The genes are TRBV6-5 and TRBJ1-2; TRBD1 is a possible D gene (6 bases). CDR3 size: 13 residues. V was shortened by 5 bases and J by 2 bases, with 9 bases between the two germline ends. CDR1 and CDR2 (germline): MNHEY, SVGAGI. The CDR3 sequence is CASSRRGNYGYTF. The CDR3 region has the DNA TGTGCCAGCAGTCGCAGGGGCAACTATGGCTACACCTTC.

CDR3 coding DNA: TGTGCCAGCAGCGTAGGAGGGGCAGAGAACTATGGCTACACCTTC. Protein: CASSVGGAENYGYTF. V usage is TRBV9 and J usage is TRBJ1-2, with D tentatively TRBD1 (5 bases). Trimming pared 0 bases from V and 2 bases from J, leaving 11 bases between. The CDR3 length is 15 residues. Germline V gene sequence: CDR1 SGDLS, CDR2 YYNGEE.

The CDR3 loop is CASSLQGQGLNEQFF. The CDR3, as DNA: TGTGCCAGCAGCTTACAAGGACAGGGTTTAAATGAGCAGTTCTTC. The genes are TRBV5-6 and TRBJ2-1, with 8 bases fitting TRBD1. CDR1 is SGHDT, CDR2 YYEEEE, per germline. V gave up 2 bases and J gave up 7 bases; unmatched junction bases: 8. This CDR3 comprises 15 residues.